This T cell receptor beta chain comes out of a study of blood T cell repertoires in COVID-19. Looking at the study overall: Material from acute and convalescent COVID-19 was sourced from the United States, Italy and Spain. PBMCs, B-cell-depleted T cells, or T cells provided the cDNA or gDNA that made up the material.

Original methodology: Scientists estimated how many nucleated cells there were by amplifying reference gene primers. Assay used: immunoSEQ multiplex PCR; TCRdb lists only in-frame clones, some missing. The V and J calls and the clone size are those of that table, but D and trimming were determined from the DNA. The table shows approximately 85,000 clones, with roughly 90% occurring only once. This CDR3 region has 14 residues. Germline V gene sequence: CDR1 KGHSH, CDR2 LQKENI. V was clipped by 2 bases and J by 7 bases; unmatched bases: 3. The sample taken for sequencing was peripheral blood. V is TRBV18 and J is TRBJ1-5; 9 nucleotides match TRBD1. This clonotype was sampled from a woman between 45 and 65 years old with active or convalescent COVID-19. The CDR3: CASSPTDRGQPQHF. The CDR3, as DNA: TGTGCCAGCTCACCAACAGACAGGGGGCAGCCCCAGCATTTT.